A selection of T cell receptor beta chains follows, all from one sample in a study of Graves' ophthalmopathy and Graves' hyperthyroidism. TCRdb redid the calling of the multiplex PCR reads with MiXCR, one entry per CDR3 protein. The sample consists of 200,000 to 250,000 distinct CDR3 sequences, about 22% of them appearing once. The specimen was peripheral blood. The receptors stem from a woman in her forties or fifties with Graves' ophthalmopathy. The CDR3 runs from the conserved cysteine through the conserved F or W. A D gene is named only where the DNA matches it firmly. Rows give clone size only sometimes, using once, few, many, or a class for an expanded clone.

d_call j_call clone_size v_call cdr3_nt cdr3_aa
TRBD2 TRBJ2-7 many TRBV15 TGTGCCACCTCAGCGGGAGGGCCCTCCGAGCAGTACTTC CATSAGGPSEQYF
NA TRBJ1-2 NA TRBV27 TGTGCCAGCCAGGGATCCTTTTCTGGCTACACCTTC CASQGSFSGYTF
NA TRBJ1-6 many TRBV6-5 TGTGCCAGCAGTTACTCCGGCAGGGGAGGTTCACCCCTCCACTTT CASSYSGRGGSPLHF
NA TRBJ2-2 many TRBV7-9 TGTGCCAGCAGCTTAGCAGGGTCGGCCGGGGAGCTGTTTTTT CASSLAGSAGELFF
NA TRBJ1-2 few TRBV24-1 TGTGCCACCAGTGATTCTGGGACGGCCTATGGCTACACCTTC CATSDSGTAYGYTF
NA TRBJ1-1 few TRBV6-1 TGTGCCAGCAGTGAAAGTATGAACATCGTCAACACTGAAGCTTTCTTT CASSESMNIVNTEAFF
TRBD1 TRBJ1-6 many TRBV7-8 TGTGCCAGCAGCACTCCGACAGGGAGGGGTTCACCCCTCCACTTT CASSTPTGRGSPLHF
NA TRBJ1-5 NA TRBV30 TGTGCCTGGGCATTAGAGGGGGTCCAGCATTTT CAWALEGVQHF
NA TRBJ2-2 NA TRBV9 TGTGCCAGCAGCGCCTTTGACACCGGGGAGCTGTTTTTT CASSAFDTGELFF
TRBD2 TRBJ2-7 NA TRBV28 TGTGCCAGCAGTTTAATCGGGACTAGCGGGAGTGGTGAGCAGTACTTC CASSLIGTSGSGEQYF
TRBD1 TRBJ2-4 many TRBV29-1 TGCAGCGTCCGACAGGGGGGTGGCAAAAACATTCAGTACTTC CSVRQGGGKNIQYF
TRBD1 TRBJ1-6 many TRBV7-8 TGTGCCAGCAAGTCCGGGACAGGGGATTCACCCCTCCACTTT CASKSGTGDSPLHF
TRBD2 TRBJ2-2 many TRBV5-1 TGCGCCAGCAGCGAGCTAGCGGGAGGAAACACCGGGGAGCTGTTTTTT CASSELAGGNTGELFF
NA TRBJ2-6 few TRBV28 TGTGCCAGCAGTTTGGTAGGGGTCCCTGGGGCCAACGTCCTGATTTTC CASSLVGVPGANVLIF
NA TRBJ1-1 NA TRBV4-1 TGCGCCAGCAGCCCCAGGCCGGGGGCAGATGGAGTGAACACTGAAGCTTTCTTT CASSPRPGADGVNTEAFF
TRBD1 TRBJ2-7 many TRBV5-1 TGCGCCAGCAGCTTACCGGCGACAGGGGGGTGGTCCTACGAGCAGTACTTC CASSLPATGGWSYEQYF
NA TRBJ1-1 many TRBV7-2 TGTGCCAGCAGCCCCCTCCGGGGAACGGACACTGAAGCTTTCTTT CASSPLRGTDTEAFF
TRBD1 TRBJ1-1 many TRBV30 TGTGCCTGGAAGCCGGACAGGGGGCTGTGGCACACTGAAGCTTTCTTT CAWKPDRGLWHTEAFF
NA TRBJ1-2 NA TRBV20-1 TGCAGTGCTAGAGATAGAGGTGGGGCAGGGTTTGACCATGGCTACACCTTC CSARDRGGAGFDHGYTF
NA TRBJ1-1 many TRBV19 TGTGCCAGTAGTATTCAACTTAGAATTGGCGCTGAAGCTTTCTTT CASSIQLRIGAEAFF
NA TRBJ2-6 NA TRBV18 TGTGCCAGCTCACCGATGGTTGGGTCTGGGGCCAACGTCCTGACTTTC CASSPMVGSGANVLTF
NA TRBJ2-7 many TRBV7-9 TGTGCCAGCAGCCCAAGGGGACCGGAGGGCGAGCAGTACTTC CASSPRGPEGEQYF
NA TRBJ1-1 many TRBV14 TGTGCCAGCAGCCACCAGGGGAGGAACACTGAAGCTTTCTTT CASSHQGRNTEAFF
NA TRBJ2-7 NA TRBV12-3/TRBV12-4 TGTGCCAGCAGTTTAGTCGGGGGGCTCTACGAGCAGTACTTC CASSLVGGLYEQYF
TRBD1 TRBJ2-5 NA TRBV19 TGTGCCAGTAGCCCGGGGACAGCCTCCCGGAGAGAGACCCAGTACTTC CASSPGTASRRETQYF
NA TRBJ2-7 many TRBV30 TGTGCCTGGAGCCTCTACATCTACGAGCAGTACTTC CAWSLYIYEQYF
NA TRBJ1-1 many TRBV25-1 TGTGCCAGCAGTAAAGGGCGCCGGGAGAACACTGAAGCTTTCTTT CASSKGRRENTEAFF
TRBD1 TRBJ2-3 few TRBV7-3 TGTGCCAGCAGCTCAGGGGGCTCCGGGGATACGCAGTATTTT CASSSGGSGDTQYF
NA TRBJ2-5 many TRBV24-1 TGTGCCACCAGTGATTTCACAGAACAAGAGACCCAGTACTTC CATSDFTEQETQYF
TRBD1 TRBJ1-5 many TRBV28 TGTGCCAGCAGACCAGGGGGCGCAGGCAATCAGCCCCAGCATTTT CASRPGGAGNQPQHF
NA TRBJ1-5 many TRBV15 TGTGCCACCAGCAACAGTCACAATCAGCCCCAGCATTTT CATSNSHNQPQHF
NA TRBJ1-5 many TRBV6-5 TGTGCCACAAGATCCAGAGGCTCTTATAGCAATCAGCCCCAGCATTTT CATRSRGSYSNQPQHF
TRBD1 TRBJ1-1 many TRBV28 TGTGCCAGCAGCCCCTACAGGGGGGGCGCTGAAGCTTTCTTT CASSPYRGGAEAFF
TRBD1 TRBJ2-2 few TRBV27 TGTGCCAGCAGTCTAAAGCCCGGGACAGCGCCCACCGGGGAGCTGTTTTTT CASSLKPGTAPTGELFF
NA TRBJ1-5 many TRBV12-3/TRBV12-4 TGTGCCAGCAGTCGAATGTTACAGCAGCCCCAGCATTTT CASSRMLQQPQHF
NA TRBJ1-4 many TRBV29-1 TGCAGCGTTGAAGCGAGGAATGAAAAACTGTTTTTT CSVEARNEKLFF